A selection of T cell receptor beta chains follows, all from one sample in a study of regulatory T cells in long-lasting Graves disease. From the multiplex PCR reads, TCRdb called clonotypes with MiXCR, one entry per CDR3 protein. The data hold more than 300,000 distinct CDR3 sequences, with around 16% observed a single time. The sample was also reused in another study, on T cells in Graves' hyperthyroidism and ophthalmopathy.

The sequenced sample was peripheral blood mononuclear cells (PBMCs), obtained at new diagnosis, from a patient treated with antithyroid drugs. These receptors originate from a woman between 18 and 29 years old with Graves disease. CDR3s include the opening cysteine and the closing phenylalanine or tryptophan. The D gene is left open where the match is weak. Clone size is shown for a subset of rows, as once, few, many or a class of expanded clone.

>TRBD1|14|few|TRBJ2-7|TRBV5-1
TGCGCCAGCAGCTACGGACAGGCCGCCTACGAGCAGTACTTC
CASSYGQAAYEQYF
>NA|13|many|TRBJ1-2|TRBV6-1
TGTGCCAGCAGTGGACAGGACGCGGGTGGCTACACCTTC
CASSGQDAGGYTF
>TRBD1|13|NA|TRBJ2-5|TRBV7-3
TGTGCCAGCAGCTTATCCAGGGGGGAGACCCAGTACTTC
CASSLSRGETQYF
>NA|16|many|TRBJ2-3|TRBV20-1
TGCAGTGCCATTACAGGTGGTAGCGGAGGCACAGATACGCAGTATTTT
CSAITGGSGGTDTQYF
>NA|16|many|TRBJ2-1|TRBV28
TGTGCCAGCAGCCTACGAGCCAGTTCCTCCTACAATGAGCAGTTCTTC
CASSLRASSSYNEQFF
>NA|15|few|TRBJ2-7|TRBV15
TGTGCCACCAGCAGGGGTTCACAGGGTTCCTACGAGCAGTACTTC
CATSRGSQGSYEQYF
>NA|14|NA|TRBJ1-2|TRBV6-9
TGTGCCAGCAGTTACACCCCGGACATGTGGGGCTACACCTTC
CASSYTPDMWGYTF
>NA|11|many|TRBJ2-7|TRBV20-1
TGCAGTGCTAGAGACGAGTACGAGCAGTACTTC
CSARDEYEQYF
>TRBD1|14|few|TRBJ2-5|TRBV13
TGTGCCAGCAGCTTAACAGGGGCGATGGAGACCCAGTACTTC
CASSLTGAMETQYF
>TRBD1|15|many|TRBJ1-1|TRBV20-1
TGCAGTGCTAGATCACCGGGACAGGGATACACTGAAGCTTTCTTT
CSARSPGQGYTEAFF
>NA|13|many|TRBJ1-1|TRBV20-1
TGCAGTGCTAGAGGGGGGTTGTGGGGTGAAGCTTTCTTT
CSARGGLWGEAFF
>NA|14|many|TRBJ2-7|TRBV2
TGTGCCAGCAGTGTGGACGCCCGGGGCAACGAGCAGTACTTC
CASSVDARGNEQYF
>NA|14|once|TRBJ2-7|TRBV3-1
TGTGCCAGCAGCGCGAGGGCTGACCTCTACGAGCAGTACTTC
CASSARADLYEQYF
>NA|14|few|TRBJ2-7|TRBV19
TGTGCCAGTAAAATCTCCCATGGAGGGCACGAGCAGTACTTC
CASKISHGGHEQYF
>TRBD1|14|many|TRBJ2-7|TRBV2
TGTGCCAGCAGGGGGGGACAGGGCTCCTACGAGCAGTACTTC
CASRGGQGSYEQYF
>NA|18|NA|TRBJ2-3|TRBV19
TGTGCCAGTAGTTCAATCGGACTATTCTCGGCGTTCGCAGATACGCAGTATTTT
CASSSIGLFSAFADTQYF
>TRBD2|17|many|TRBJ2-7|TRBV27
TGTGCCAGCAGAACGCCCGGGACTAGCGGGAGGTCCTACGAGCAGTACTTC
CASRTPGTSGRSYEQYF
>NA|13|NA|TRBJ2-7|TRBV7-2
TGTGCCAGCAGCAGACCTTGGGGCTACGAGCAGTACTTC
CASSRPWGYEQYF
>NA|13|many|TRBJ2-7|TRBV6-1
TGTGCCAGCAGTGAAGGGGAGGCCTACGAGCAGTACTTC
CASSEGEAYEQYF
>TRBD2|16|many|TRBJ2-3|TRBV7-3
TGTGCCAGCAGCGTAAATAGCGGGAGCCCTGTAGATACGCAGTATTTT
CASSVNSGSPVDTQYF
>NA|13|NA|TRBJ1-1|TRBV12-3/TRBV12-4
TGTGCCAGCAGTTCCAGGGGAACTACTGAAGCTTTCTTT
CASSSRGTTEAFF
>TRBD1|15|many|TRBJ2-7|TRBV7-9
TGTGCCAGCAGCCCGACAGGGCTTAGGATCGGAGAGCAGTACTTC
CASSPTGLRIGEQYF
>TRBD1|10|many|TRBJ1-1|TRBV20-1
TGCAGTGCCTGGGACAGGAAAGCTTTCTTT
CSAWDRKAFF
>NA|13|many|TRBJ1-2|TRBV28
TGTGCCAGCAGTCCGACAGGACTCTATGGCTACACCTTC
CASSPTGLYGYTF
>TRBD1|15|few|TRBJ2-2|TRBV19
TGTGCCAGTAGTATAAGGACAGGGGACACCGGGGAGCTGTTTTTT
CASSIRTGDTGELFF
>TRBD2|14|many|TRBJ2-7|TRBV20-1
TGCAGTGCTAGACCGGGACTAGACTCCTACGAGCAGTACTTC
CSARPGLDSYEQYF
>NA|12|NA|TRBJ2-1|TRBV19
TGTGCCAGTAGTTCCGCCGACAATGAGCAGTTCTTC
CASSSADNEQFF
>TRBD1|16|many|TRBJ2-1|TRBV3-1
TGTGCCAGCAGCCAGGAAGAGGGACAGGGTATACATGAGCAGTTCTTC
CASSQEEGQGIHEQFF
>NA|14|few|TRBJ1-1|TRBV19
TGTGCCAGTAGGAGGGGGGCGACTCCCGTGGAAGCTTTCTTT
CASRRGATPVEAFF
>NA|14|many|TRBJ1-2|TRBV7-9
TGTGCCAGCAGGGCGGCGGGCGGGTCTGGAGGCTACACCTTC
CASRAAGGSGGYTF
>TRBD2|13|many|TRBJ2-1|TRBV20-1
TGCAGTGCTCTAGCGGGAGGACGGAATGAGCAGTTCTTC
CSALAGGRNEQFF
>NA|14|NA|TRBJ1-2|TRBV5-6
TGTGCCAGCAGCTTGGTGGCCGGTCAGGGGGGCTACACCTTC
CASSLVAGQGGYTF
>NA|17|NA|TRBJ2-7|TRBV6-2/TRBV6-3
TGTGCCAGCAGTTACCCTACCGCCCCGGGGTTTATCTACGAGCAGTACTTC
CASSYPTAPGFIYEQYF
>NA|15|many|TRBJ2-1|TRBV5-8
TGTGCCAGCAGCTCGAGGGCCATGAGGGTCAATGAGCAGTTCTTC
CASSSRAMRVNEQFF
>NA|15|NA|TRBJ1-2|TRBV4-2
TGTGCCAGCAGCCACCTCGACAGAACCGGGGGGGGCTACACCTTC
CASSHLDRTGGGYTF
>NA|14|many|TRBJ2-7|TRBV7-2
TGTGCCAGCAGCACACATACAGGGTCCGACGAGCAGTACTTC
CASSTHTGSDEQYF
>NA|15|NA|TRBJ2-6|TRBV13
TGTGCCAGCAGCTACGGGCGATCTGGGGCCAACGTCCTGACTTTC
CASSYGRSGANVLTF
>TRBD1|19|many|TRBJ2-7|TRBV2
TGTGCCAGCAGCGCAGCCCAACAGGGGCTATCCTCCAACTCCTACGAGCAGTACTTC
CASSAAQQGLSSNSYEQYF
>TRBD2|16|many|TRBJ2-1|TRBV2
TGTGCCAGCAGCGCCGGGACTAGCGGGAGTTATGGTGAGCAGTTCTTC
CASSAGTSGSYGEQFF
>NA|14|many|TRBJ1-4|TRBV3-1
TGTGCCAGCAGCCCCCGAGGGGTTGGTGAAAAACTGTTTTTT
CASSPRGVGEKLFF
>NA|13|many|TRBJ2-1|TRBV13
TGTGCCAGCAGCTTTGGTGGGTACAATGAGCAGTTCTTC
CASSFGGYNEQFF
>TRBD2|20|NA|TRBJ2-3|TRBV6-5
TGTGCCAGCAGTTGGCTTGATCCTAGCGGGAGTTGGGAGGACACAGATACGCAGTATTTT
CASSWLDPSGSWEDTDTQYF